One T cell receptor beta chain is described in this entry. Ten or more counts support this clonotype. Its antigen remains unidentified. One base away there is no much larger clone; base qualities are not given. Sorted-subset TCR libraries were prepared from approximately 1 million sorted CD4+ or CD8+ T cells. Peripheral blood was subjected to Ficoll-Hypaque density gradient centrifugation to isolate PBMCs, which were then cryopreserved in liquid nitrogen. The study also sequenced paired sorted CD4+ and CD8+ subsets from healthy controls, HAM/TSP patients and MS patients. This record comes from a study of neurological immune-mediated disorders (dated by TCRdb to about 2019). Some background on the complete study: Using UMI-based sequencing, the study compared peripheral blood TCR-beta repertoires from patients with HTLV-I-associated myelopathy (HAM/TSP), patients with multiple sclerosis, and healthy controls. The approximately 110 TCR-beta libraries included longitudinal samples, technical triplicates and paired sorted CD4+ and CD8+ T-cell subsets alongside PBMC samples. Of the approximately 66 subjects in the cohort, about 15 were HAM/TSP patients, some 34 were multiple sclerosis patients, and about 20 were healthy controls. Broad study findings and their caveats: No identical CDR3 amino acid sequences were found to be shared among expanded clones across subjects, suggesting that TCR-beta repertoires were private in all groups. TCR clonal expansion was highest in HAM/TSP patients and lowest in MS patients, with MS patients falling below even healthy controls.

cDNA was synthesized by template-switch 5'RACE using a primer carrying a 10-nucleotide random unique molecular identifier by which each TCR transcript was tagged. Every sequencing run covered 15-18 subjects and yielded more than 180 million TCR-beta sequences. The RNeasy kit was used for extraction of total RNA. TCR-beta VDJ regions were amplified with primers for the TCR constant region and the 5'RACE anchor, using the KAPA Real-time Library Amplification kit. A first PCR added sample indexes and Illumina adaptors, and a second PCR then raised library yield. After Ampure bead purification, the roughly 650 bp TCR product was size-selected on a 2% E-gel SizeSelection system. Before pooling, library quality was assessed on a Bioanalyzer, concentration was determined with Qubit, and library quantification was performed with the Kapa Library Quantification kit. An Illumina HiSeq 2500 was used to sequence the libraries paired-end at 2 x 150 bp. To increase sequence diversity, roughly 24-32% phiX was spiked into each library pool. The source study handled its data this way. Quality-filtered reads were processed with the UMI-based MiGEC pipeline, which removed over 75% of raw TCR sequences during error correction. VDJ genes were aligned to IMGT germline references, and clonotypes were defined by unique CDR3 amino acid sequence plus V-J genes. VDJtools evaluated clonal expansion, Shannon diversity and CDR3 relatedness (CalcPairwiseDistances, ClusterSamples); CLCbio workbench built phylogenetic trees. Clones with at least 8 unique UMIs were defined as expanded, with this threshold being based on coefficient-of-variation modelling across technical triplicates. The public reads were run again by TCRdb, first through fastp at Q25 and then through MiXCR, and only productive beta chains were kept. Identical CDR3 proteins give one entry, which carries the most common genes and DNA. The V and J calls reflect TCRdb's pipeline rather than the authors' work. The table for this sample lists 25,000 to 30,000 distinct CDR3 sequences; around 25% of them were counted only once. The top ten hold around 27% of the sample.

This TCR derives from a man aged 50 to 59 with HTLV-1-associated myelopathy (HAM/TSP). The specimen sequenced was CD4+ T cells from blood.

The sequence in DNA is TGTGCCAGCAGCTCCCGACAGGTGAGCTCCTACGAGCAGTACTTC. Translation gives CASSSRQVSSYEQYF. The chain is assembled from TRBV3-1 and TRBJ2-7; D gene: possibly TRBD1, on 6 matching bases. The V end loses 5 bases and the J end loses 0 bases, and a stretch of 14 bases separates them. Its CDR3 holds 15 amino acids, cysteine through phenylalanine. Only the CDR3 portion is preserved as DNA: 45 bases, with reading frame beginning at the first base. According to the germline V gene (reference sequence), CDR1 reads LGHDT and CDR2 reads YNNKEL.